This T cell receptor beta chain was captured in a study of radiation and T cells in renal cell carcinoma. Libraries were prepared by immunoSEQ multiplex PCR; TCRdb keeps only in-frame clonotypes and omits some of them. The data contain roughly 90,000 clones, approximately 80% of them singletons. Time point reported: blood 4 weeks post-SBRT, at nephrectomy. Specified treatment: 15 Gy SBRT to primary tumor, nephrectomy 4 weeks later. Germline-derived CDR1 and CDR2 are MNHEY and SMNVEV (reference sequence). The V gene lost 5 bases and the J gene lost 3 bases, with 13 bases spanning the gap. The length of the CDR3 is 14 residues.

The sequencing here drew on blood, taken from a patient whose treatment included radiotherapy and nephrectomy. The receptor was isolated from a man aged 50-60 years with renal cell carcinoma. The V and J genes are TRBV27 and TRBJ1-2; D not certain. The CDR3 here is CASSPRSFYYGYTF. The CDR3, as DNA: TGTGCCAGCAGTCCCCGTTCATTTTACTATGGCTACACCTTC.